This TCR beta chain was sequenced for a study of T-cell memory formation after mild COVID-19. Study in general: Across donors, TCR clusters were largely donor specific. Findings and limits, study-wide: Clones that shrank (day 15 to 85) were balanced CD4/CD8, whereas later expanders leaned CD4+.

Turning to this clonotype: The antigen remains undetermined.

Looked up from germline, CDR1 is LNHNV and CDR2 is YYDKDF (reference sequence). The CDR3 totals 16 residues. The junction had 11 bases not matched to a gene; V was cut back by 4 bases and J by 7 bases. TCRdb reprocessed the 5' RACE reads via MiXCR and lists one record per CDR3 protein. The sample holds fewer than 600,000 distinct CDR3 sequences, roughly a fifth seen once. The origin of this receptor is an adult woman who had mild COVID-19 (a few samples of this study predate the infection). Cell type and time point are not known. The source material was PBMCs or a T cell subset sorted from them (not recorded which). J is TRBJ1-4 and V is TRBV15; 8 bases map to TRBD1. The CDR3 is CATSISSGQGFEKLFF. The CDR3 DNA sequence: TGTGCCACCAGCATCTCCTCAGGACAGGGTTTTGAAAAACTGTTTTTT. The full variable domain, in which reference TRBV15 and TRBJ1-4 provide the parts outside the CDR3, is DAMVIQNPRYQVTQFGKPVTLSCSQTLNHNVMYWYQQKSSQAPKLLFHYYDKDFNNEADTPDNFQSRRPNTSFCFLDIRSPGLGDTAMYLCATSISSGQGFEKLFFGSGTQLSVL.